These T cell receptor beta chains were read from a single sample in a study of sequential checkpoint blockade in melanoma. Some clones are missing from TCRdb's copy, which holds only in-frame ones; the method was immunoSEQ multiplex PCR. The data show about 17,000 clones, more than 65% seen once. Sequences were derived from CD8+ T cells sorted from blood (inferred from file names), sampled from a patient given nivolumab and ipilimumab in sequence. The receptors were sampled from a human donor with melanoma. The CDR3 runs from the conserved cysteine through the conserved F or W. Fields, in order: V gene, clone size, J gene, D gene, CDR3 protein, CDR3 DNA. D genes are given only for firm matches. Size is omitted from some rows. Given values are once, few, many or a class for expanded clones.

TRBV15	large	TRBJ1-2	NA	CATSREGDYGYTF	TGTGCCACCAGCAGAGAAGGGGACTATGGCTACACCTTC
TRBV5-6	NA	TRBJ2-7	TRBD1	CASSGGTGEEQYF	TGTGCCAGCAGCGGCGGGACAGGGGAAGAGCAGTACTTC
TRBV6-5	NA	TRBJ1-2	NA	CASSYSTGQTVLGYTF	TGTGCCAGCAGTTACTCCACAGGGCAGACCGTCCTTGGCTACACCTTC
TRBV7-3	once	TRBJ1-5	NA	CASSLQALRGQPQHF	TGTGCCAGCAGCTTACAGGCCCTCCGGGGTCAGCCCCAGCATTTT
TRBV5-4	NA	TRBJ2-2	NA	CASSWGVVNTGELFF	TGTGCCAGCAGCTGGGGGGTCGTGAACACCGGGGAGCTGTTTTTT
TRBV7-2	NA	TRBJ2-1	NA	CASSLVGGAGLNEQFF	TGTGCCAGCAGCTTAGTAGGCGGGGCCGGGTTGAATGAGCAGTTCTTC
TRBV6-1	NA	TRBJ1-5	NA	CASSEQGRQPQHF	TGTGCCAGCAGTGAACAGGGGCGTCAGCCCCAGCATTTT
TRBV19	NA	TRBJ2-1	TRBD2	CASTRRGGYNEQFF	TGTGCCAGTACCCGCCGGGGGGGCTACAATGAGCAGTTCTTC
TRBV4-3	NA	TRBJ2-5	TRBD2	CASSQLLGGGINQETQYF	TGCGCCAGCAGCCAGCTCTTGGGCGGGGGGATAAACCAAGAGACCCAGTACTTC
TRBV11-2	NA	TRBJ1-2	NA	CASSLVPAGYGYTF	TGTGCCAGCAGCTTAGTTCCGGCCGGGTATGGCTACACCTTC
TRBV27	once	TRBJ2-1	TRBD1	CASSLSTGPNEQFF	TGTGCCAGCAGTTTATCGACAGGGCCCAATGAGCAGTTCTTC
TRBV7-9	once	TRBJ2-7	NA	CASSSTGIIAYEQHF	TGTGCCAGCAGCTCAACAGGGATAATCGCCTACGAGCAGCACTTC
TRBV18	NA	TRBJ1-5	NA	CASSPSPANPPQHF	TGTGCCAGCTCACCATCCCCTGCGAATCCACCCCAGCATTTT
TRBV7-9	NA	TRBJ1-1	TRBD1	CASTTGYTEAFF	TGTGCCAGCACGACAGGGTACACTGAAGCTTTCTTT
TRBV5-1	NA	TRBJ1-2	NA	CASSNRDGYTF	TGCGCCAGCAGCAACAGGGATGGCTACACCTTC
TRBV13	medium-sized	TRBJ1-2	TRBD1	CASSSPGTGTGYTF	TGTGCCAGCAGCTCCCCCGGGACAGGGACTGGCTACACCTTC
TRBV5-4	NA	TRBJ2-1	TRBD1	CASSSGQGVMFF	TGTGCCAGCAGCTCAGGACAGGGGGTAATGTTCTTC
TRBV7-9	NA	TRBJ1-1	TRBD1	CASSQVMTGITEAFF	TGTGCCAGCAGCCAAGTTATGACAGGGATCACTGAAGCTTTCTTT
TRBV5-4	few	TRBJ1-3	NA	CASYSSGNTIYF	TGTGCCAGCTATAGCTCTGGAAACACCATATATTTT
TRBV7-9	NA	TRBJ2-1	NA	CASSLAGSPDEQFF	TGTGCCAGCAGCTTAGCGGGGAGCCCGGATGAGCAGTTCTTC
TRBV4-3	NA	TRBJ2-7	TRBD1	CASSPENADRAYEQYF	TGCGCCAGCAGCCCGGAAAATGCGGACAGGGCATACGAGCAGTACTTC
TRBV19	NA	TRBJ1-2	NA	CASRQGGSYGYTF	TGTGCCAGTAGACAGGGAGGGAGCTATGGCTACACCTTC
TRBV9	NA	TRBJ1-3	NA	CASSVEGTGRNTIYF	TGTGCCAGCAGCGTAGAGGGTACAGGGCGAAACACCATATATTTT
TRBV5-4	NA	TRBJ2-2	TRBD1	CASSLVGTGAPGELFF	TGTGCCAGCAGCTTGGTTGGGACAGGGGCTCCCGGGGAGCTGTTTTTT
TRBV7-2	NA	TRBJ2-1	NA	CASSLSQGNEQFF	TGTGCCAGCAGCCTTAGTCAGGGAAATGAGCAGTTCTTC
TRBV7-9	NA	TRBJ2-6	TRBD1	CASSEKAGGAYGANVLTF	TGTGCCAGCAGCGAAAAGGCAGGGGGCGCGTATGGGGCCAACGTCCTGACTTTC
TRBV19	NA	TRBJ2-1	NA	CASSMAPQYNEQFF	TGTGCCAGTAGTATGGCTCCCCAATACAATGAGCAGTTCTTC
TRBV27	NA	TRBJ2-3	NA	CASSLYGLSTDTQYF	TGTGCCAGCAGTTTATACGGACTCAGCACAGATACGCAGTATTTT
TRBV11-1	few	TRBJ2-3	TRBD2	CASSTGTSTDTQYF	TGTGCCAGCAGCACCGGGACTAGCACGGATACGCAGTATTTT
TRBV6-6	NA	TRBJ1-2	NA	CASSRTNRQNYGYTF	TGTGCCAGCAGTCGGACAAATAGACAGAACTATGGCTACACCTTC
TRBV27	NA	TRBJ2-7	NA	CASTPSTGLNEQYF	TGTGCCAGCACCCCGAGCACAGGGCTCAACGAGCAGTACTTC
TRBV10-2	few	TRBJ2-3	TRBD2	CASMEWLAGADPNTDTQYF	TGCGCCAGCATGGAGTGGCTAGCGGGGGCCGACCCCAACACAGATACGCAGTATTTT
TRBV6-1	few	TRBJ1-5	NA	CASSASAGAGNQPQHF	TGTGCCAGCAGTGCCTCCGCTGGGGCTGGCAATCAGCCCCAGCATTTT
TRBV7-9	NA	TRBJ2-5	NA	CASSSPSQETQYF	TGTGCCAGCAGCTCCCCGAGCCAAGAGACCCAGTACTTC
TRBV27	few	TRBJ2-3	NA	CASSQNPPGTDTQYF	TGTGCCAGCAGCCAAAATCCTCCGGGCACAGATACGCAGTATTTT
TRBV7-6	NA	TRBJ2-1	NA	CASSLRLTGSLGPSSYNEQFF	TGTGCCAGCAGCTTAAGGCTGACCGGGAGCCTAGGCCCTAGCTCCTACAATGAGCAGTTCTTC
TRBV7-9	few	TRBJ1-2	NA	CASSPGLGYGYTF	TGTGCCAGCAGCCCAGGGTTAGGGTATGGCTACACCTTC
TRBV15	NA	TRBJ1-5	NA	CATSPYPNRDQPQHF	TGTGCCACCAGCCCGTACCCAAACAGGGACCAGCCCCAGCATTTT
TRBV4-3	NA	TRBJ2-6	NA	CASSQDRGSGANVLTF	TGCGCCAGCAGCCAAGATAGGGGTTCTGGGGCCAACGTCCTGACTTTC
TRBV19	few	TRBJ1-2	NA	CASSTLLPGYGYTF	TGTGCCAGTAGTACCCTCCTACCGGGCTATGGCTACACCTTC
TRBV7-8	NA	TRBJ1-2	TRBD1	CASSLVGSGQGPDYTF	TGTGCCAGCAGCTTAGTTGGGAGCGGACAGGGGCCTGACTACACCTTC
TRBV5-1	NA	TRBJ2-7	NA	CASSSGTPSYEQYF	TGCGCCAGCAGCTCAGGGACTCCCTCCTACGAGCAGTACTTC
TRBV4-2	NA	TRBJ2-6	NA	CASSQDTGSGANVLTF	TGTGCCAGCAGCCAAGATACGGGCTCTGGGGCCAACGTCCTGACTTTC
TRBV9	NA	TRBJ2-1	TRBD2	CASSLTSGANNEQFF	TGTGCCAGCAGCTTAACCAGCGGGGCTAACAATGAGCAGTTCTTC
TRBV9	NA	TRBJ2-3	TRBD2	CASSVGAGGNTDTQYF	TGTGCCAGCAGCGTAGGGGCGGGGGGTAACACAGATACGCAGTATTTT
TRBV4-1	NA	TRBJ2-7	NA	CASSPRLGAESYEQYF	TGCGCCAGCAGCCCTCGGTTGGGGGCTGAGTCCTACGAGCAGTACTTC
TRBV14	few	TRBJ1-6	TRBD1	CASSLGTDTNSPLHF	TGTGCCAGCAGCCTCGGGACAGATACCAATTCACCCCTCCACTTT
TRBV5-6	NA	TRBJ1-2	NA	CASSSPDYGYTF	TGTGCCAGCAGCTCGCCAGACTATGGCTACACCTTC
TRBV5-1	NA	TRBJ2-7	TRBD2	CASSLGPAGGNEQYF	TGCGCCAGCAGCTTGGGGCCAGCGGGGGGTAACGAGCAGTACTTC
TRBV16	NA	TRBJ2-7	TRBD1	CASSRRYGTGGDEQYF	TGTGCCAGCAGCCGTCGTTATGGGACAGGGGGCGACGAGCAGTACTTC
TRBV6-6	NA	TRBJ2-7	TRBD1	CASSPRGTGPYEQYF	TGTGCCAGCAGCCCTAGAGGGACAGGGCCCTACGAGCAGTACTTC
TRBV4-3	NA	TRBJ2-1	NA	CASSQDRAYNEQFF	TGCGCCAGCAGCCAAGACAGGGCATACAATGAGCAGTTCTTC
TRBV27	NA	TRBJ2-3	NA	CASSYGGDTQYF	TGTGCCAGCAGTTACGGGGGAGATACGCAGTATTTT
TRBV18	medium-sized	TRBJ2-3	TRBD1	CASSRYRGPPDTQYF	TGTGCCAGCTCACGTTACAGGGGGCCCCCAGATACGCAGTATTTT
TRBV6-5	NA	TRBJ2-2	NA	CASSYRNSQAGELFF	TGTGCCAGCAGTTACCGTAACTCACAGGCCGGGGAGCTGTTTTTT
TRBV7-3	once	TRBJ2-1	NA	CASSLSGTGYDNEQFF	TGTGCCAGCAGCTTAAGCGGGACTGGCTATGACAATGAGCAGTTCTTC
TRBV4-1	NA	TRBJ1-1	TRBD1	CASSQGQGANTEAFF	TGCGCCAGCAGCCAAGGACAGGGGGCCAACACTGAAGCTTTCTTT